Following are 6 T cell receptor beta chains from one sample sequenced in a study of identical twins. TCRdb reanalysed the 5' RACE reads using MiXCR and keeps one entry per CDR3 protein. The sample holds about 460,000 distinct CDR3 sequences, around 14% seen once. These data also formed part of another study, on yellow fever vaccine responses in identical twins.

The sequenced sample consisted of CD4+ T cells sorted from blood. These receptor sequences come from a woman between 18 and 29 years old in good health.

This clonotype was recorded many times. The chain recombines TRBV5-1 with TRBJ1-1; D may be TRBD1 (5 bases). The CDR3 has 14 residues. CDR1 and CDR2 (germline): SGHRS, YFSETQ. With 4 bases removed from V and 1 base from J, the gap between germline ends came to 11 bases. The CDR3 protein is CASSPGTANTEAFF. The CDR3 DNA reads as TGCGCCAGCAGCCCCGGGACGGCGAACACTGAAGCTTTCTTT.

This clonotype has at least ten counts. The chain uses TRBV11-2 and TRBJ1-4, with 10 bases identical to TRBD1. Germline lookup yields CDR1 SGHAT and CDR2 FQNNGV. The CDR3 contains 15 residues. V dropped 4 bases and J dropped 8; count of bases not matched to a gene: 7. CDR3 in amino acids: CASSSGDRGGEKLFF. In nucleotides, the CDR3 is TGTGCCAGCAGCTCGGGGGACAGGGGTGGCGAAAAACTGTTTTTT.

This clonotype was counted between two and nine times. This rearrangement joins TRBV2 to TRBJ2-7; 7 nucleotides agree with TRBD1. In germline, CDR1 is SNHLY, CDR2 FYNNEI. CDR3 size: 15 residues. The V gene end was trimmed by 2 bases and the J gene end by 11 bases; junction bases not matched to a gene: 15. CDR3 in amino acids: CASSETGKGASSKYF. As DNA, the CDR3 is TGTGCCAGCAGTGAAACAGGAAAGGGGGCATCGAGCAAGTACTTC.

J is TRBJ2-7 and V is TRBV3-1; 12 bases agree with TRBD2. Germline CDR1 reads LGHDT; CDR2 reads YNNKEL (reference sequence). The CDR3 is 17 amino acids. With 0 bases clipped from V and 4 bases from J, the junction kept 7 bases outside the gene matches. CDR3 protein: CASSQDASSGRGYEQYF. The CDR3, as DNA: TGTGCCAGCAGCCAAGATGCTTCTAGCGGGAGGGGGTACGAGCAGTACTTC.

This clonotype has just a few counts. This sequence joins TRBV20-1 and TRBJ2-3; 15 positions agree with TRBD2. The CDR3 is 15 residues long. V dropped 5 bases and J dropped 5; count of bases not matched to a gene: 5. CDR1 is DFQATT and CDR2 is SNEGSKA in the germline V gene (reference sequence). The CDR3 nucleotides read TGCAGTGCTGCTGGGACTAGCGGGGGGAAAGATACGCAGTATTTT. It translates to CSAAGTSGGKDTQYF.

The rearrangement links TRBV24-1 to TRBJ2-3; 13 bases agree with TRBD2. The CDR3 totals 18 residues. J lost 0 bases, V lost 2 bases, and 4 bases had no gene match. Germline loops: CDR1 KGHDR, CDR2 SFDVKD. CDR3 coding DNA: TGTGCCACCAGTGATTGGACTAGCGGGGGTATTAGCACAGATACGCAGTATTTT. It is translated as CATSDWTSGGISTDTQYF.